These 13 T cell receptor beta chains originate from one sample sequenced in a study of blood T cell repertoires in COVID-19 (dated by TCRdb to the early 2020s). The protocol used for the library was the immunoSEQ multiplex PCR assay. TCRdb mirrors the immuneACCESS table, restricted to in-frame sequences. Some clones are absent from its copies; in checked studies, under half trace to an unresolved V gene, and the reason for the others is unknown. The sample profile shows 130,000 or so clones; 85% of them were found once. The biggest ten clones account for 4.3% of the sample. What was sequenced was peripheral blood. The origin of the receptors is a human donor in a cohort sampled during active COVID-19.

The chain joins TRBV7-2 to TRBJ2-3; TRBD2 matches at 7 bases. From germline, CDR1 is SGHTA and CDR2 FQGNSA. V shed 5 bases, J shed 3 bases, and the junction held 5 bases outside the gene matches. The CDR3 totals 14 residues. CDR3 residues: CASSALLATDTQYF. DNA of the CDR3: TGTGCCAGCAGCGCTTTACTAGCGACAGATACGCAGTATTTT. Complete variable domain (other parts from reference TRBV7-2 and TRBJ2-3): GAGVSQSPSNKVTEKGKDVELRCDPISGHTALYWYRQSLGQGLEFLIYFQGNSAPDKSGLPSDRFSAERTGGSVSTLTIQRTQQEDSAVYLCASSALLATDTQYFGPGTRLTVL.

The chain links TRBV12-3 or TRBV12-4 to TRBJ1-2; D uncertain. The CDR3 contains 13 residues. V was pared by 6 bases and J by 8 bases, with 16 bases between. The CDR3 DNA follows: TGTGCCAGCAGCGCCCCAGGCAGCAACGGCTACACCTTC. Translation: CASSAPGSNGYTF.

The CDR3 is CASSGSGRSETQYF. DNA for the CDR3: TGCGCCAGCAGCGGGAGCGGGAGGTCCGAGACCCAGTACTTC. V usage is TRBV5-1 and J usage is TRBJ2-5, with 9 bases matching TRBD2. The trim removed 4 bases at V and 5 bases at J, leaving 6 bases unmatched. The CDR3 has 14 amino acids. Germline CDR1 reads SGHRS; CDR2 reads YFSETQ.

The chain combines TRBV7-2 with TRBJ2-1, with 7 bases that match TRBD2. Looked up from germline, CDR1 is SGHTA and CDR2 is FQGNSA. Trimming cost V 5 bases and J 6 bases; bases outside gene matches: 7. This CDR3 spans 14 amino acids. CDR3 nucleotides: TGTGCCAGCAGCCGCGGGGGTCTCGGCAATGAGCAGTTCTTC. As protein: CASSRGGLGNEQFF. The variable domain in full, completed from reference TRBV7-2 and TRBJ2-1, reads GAGVSQSPSNKVTEKGKDVELRCDPISGHTALYWYRQSLGQGLEFLIYFQGNSAPDKSGLPSDRFSAERTGGSVSTLTIQRTQQEDSAVYLCASSRGGLGNEQFFGPGTRLTVL.

The rearrangement links TRBV24-1 to TRBJ2-3, with a tentative D call TRBD2 (5 bases). V lost 0 bases and J lost 0, with 12 bases in between. CDR1 and CDR2 (germline): KGHDR, SFDVKD. The CDR3 has 17 residues. The CDR3 region is CATSDLGGPTSTDTQYF. DNA of the CDR3: TGTGCCACCAGTGATTTGGGCGGGCCTACTAGCACAGATACGCAGTATTTT.

The V call is TRBV7-2, the J call TRBJ1-2; a possible D gene is TRBD1 (6 bases). V was clipped by 6 bases and J by 0 bases, with 17 bases between them. CDR1 and CDR2 (germline): SGHTA, FQGNSA. The CDR3 runs 16 residues. In DNA, the CDR3 is TGTGCCAGCAGTCAGTCGTCGGGGGGCGCTAACTATGGCTACACCTTC. Its protein product is CASSQSSGGANYGYTF.

V and J are TRBV18 and TRBJ2-1; TRBD2 agrees at 14 bases. Losses at the gene ends were 6 bases for V and 6 bases for J; bases not matched to a gene: 10. The CDR3 totals 17 residues. Germline values: CDR1 KGHSH, CDR2 LQKENI. The CDR3 here is CASSPTSGTSGSNEQFF. The DNA of the CDR3 is TGTGCCAGCTCCCCTACTTCGGGGACTAGCGGGAGCAATGAGCAGTTCTTC.

The rearrangement links TRBV5-4 to TRBJ2-7; D may be TRBD2 (7 bases). The V gene lost 10 bases and the J gene lost 0 bases, with 20 bases spanning the gap. The CDR3 contains 15 residues. CDR1 and CDR2 (germline): SGHNT, YYREEE (reference sequence). The CDR3 coding sequence is TGTGCCTTACCCATGGGGGGGGACACCTCCTACGAGCAGTACGTC. Translation: CALPMGGDTSYEQYV.

The chain carries TRBV28 and TRBJ2-1; 9 bases are shared with TRBD2. After removal of 5 bases from V and 7 bases from J, the junction contained 9 bases not matched to a gene. CDR1 is MDHEN, CDR2 SYDVKM, per germline. The CDR3 covers 15 residues. CDR3 region: CASSISGGPLNEQFF. Written as DNA, the CDR3 is TGTGCCAGCAGTATTAGCGGGGGTCCCCTTAATGAGCAGTTCTTC.

This chain links TRBV12-3 or TRBV12-4 with TRBJ1-3; perhaps TRBD1 as D (6 bases). The CDR3 has 13 amino acids. Trimming pared 10 bases from V and 0 bases from J, leaving 10 bases between. CDR3 sequence (DNA): TGTGCCAACGGACAGAACTCTGGAAACACCATATATTTT. Its protein is CANGQNSGNTIYF.

This clone was recorded a few times. This chain uses TRBV7-2 with TRBJ1-5; no reliable D call. CDR1 and CDR2 from the germline V gene are SGHTA and FQGNSA. V was cut by 5 bases and J by 1 base, with 12 bases left in between. The CDR3 has 15 residues. CDR3 nucleotide sequence: TGTGCCAGCAGCCCAGATGGACTGAGCAATCAGCCCCAGCATTTT. This codes for CASSPDGLSNQPQHF.

V is TRBV12-2 and J is TRBJ1-1; TRBD1 is the table's D call and was not checked against the DNA. TRBV12-2 is described as a pseudogene. This CDR3 comprises 14 residues. The CDR3 loop reads CASRSGQLNTEAFF. The DNA for the CDR3 is TGTGCAAGTCGCTCCGGACAACTGAACACTGAAGCTTTCTTT.

The V gene is TRBV6-1, the J gene TRBJ2-5; D may be TRBD2 (6 bases). The V end lost 2 bases, the J end lost 5 bases, and 9 bases lay between the germline ends. Germline V gives CDR1 MNHNS, CDR2 SASEGT. This CDR3 region has 13 residues. Here the CDR3 reads CASSEWGEETQYF. As DNA, the CDR3 is TGTGCCAGCAGTGAATGGGGGGAGGAGACCCAGTACTTC.